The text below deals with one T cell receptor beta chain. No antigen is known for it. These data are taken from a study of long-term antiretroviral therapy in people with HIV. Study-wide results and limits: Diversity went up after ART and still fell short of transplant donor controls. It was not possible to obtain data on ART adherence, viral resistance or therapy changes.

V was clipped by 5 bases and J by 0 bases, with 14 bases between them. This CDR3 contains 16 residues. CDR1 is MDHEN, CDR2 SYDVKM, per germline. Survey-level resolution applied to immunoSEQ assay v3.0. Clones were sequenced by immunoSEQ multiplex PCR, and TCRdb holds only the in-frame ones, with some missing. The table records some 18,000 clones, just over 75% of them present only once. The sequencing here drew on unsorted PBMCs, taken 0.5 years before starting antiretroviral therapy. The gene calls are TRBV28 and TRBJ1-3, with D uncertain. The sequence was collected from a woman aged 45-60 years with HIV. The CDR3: CASSTAQAYSGNTIYF. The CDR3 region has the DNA TGTGCCAGCAGTACCGCCCAAGCGTACTCTGGAAACACCATATATTTT.